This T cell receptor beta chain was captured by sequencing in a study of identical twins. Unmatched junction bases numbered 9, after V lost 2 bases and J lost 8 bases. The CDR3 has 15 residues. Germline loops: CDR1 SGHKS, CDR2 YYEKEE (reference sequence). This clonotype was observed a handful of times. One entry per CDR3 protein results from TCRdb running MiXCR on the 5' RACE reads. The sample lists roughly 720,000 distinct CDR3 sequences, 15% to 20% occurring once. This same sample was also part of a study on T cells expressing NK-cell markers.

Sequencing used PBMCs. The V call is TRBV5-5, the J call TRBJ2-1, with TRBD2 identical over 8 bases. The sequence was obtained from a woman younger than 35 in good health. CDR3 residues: CASSLTGRAWDEQFF. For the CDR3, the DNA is TGTGCCAGCAGCTTAACCGGGAGGGCCTGGGATGAGCAGTTCTTC.